A single sample is the source of the 10 T cell receptor beta chains below, sequenced in a study of blood T cell repertoires in COVID-19. Some clones are missing from TCRdb's copy, which holds only in-frame ones; the method was immunoSEQ multiplex PCR. The sample holds tens of thousands of clones, 80% to 90% seen once. What was sequenced was peripheral blood. All receptors derive from a woman older than 75 with COVID-19, enrolled during active disease.

The chain links TRBV7-2 to TRBJ2-7; perhaps TRBD1 as D (7 bases). Germline V gene data show CDR1 as SGHTA and CDR2 as FQGNSA. V dropped 8 bases and J dropped 8 bases, with 22 bases sitting between them. CDR3 length: 14 residues. This chain's CDR3 is CASLFIGQGGKQYF. In DNA form, the CDR3 reads TGTGCCAGCCTCTTTATTGGTCAGGGGGGCAAGCAGTACTTC.

V and J are TRBV28 and TRBJ1-1; a possible D gene is TRBD1 (5 bases). V dropped 3 bases and J dropped 1 base, with 6 bases sitting between them. Germline V gene data show CDR1 as MDHEN and CDR2 as SYDVKM. The CDR3 sequence is 13 residues long. The CDR3 coding sequence is TGTGCCAGCAGTTTCGGGGGGAACACTGAAGCTTTCTTT. Its translation: CASSFGGNTEAFF.

The chain couples TRBV10-2 to TRBJ2-7; the D is unclear. This CDR3 region has 12 residues. Germline CDR1 reads WSHSY; CDR2 reads SAAADI. The V gene lost 3 bases and the J gene lost 4 bases, with 7 bases spanning the gap. Written as DNA, the CDR3 is TGCGCCAGCAGTGACCAGGCTTACGAGCAGTACTTC. It yields the protein CASSDQAYEQYF.

The chain joins TRBV7-2 to TRBJ1-6, with 9 bases identical to TRBD1. In germline, CDR1 is SGHTA, CDR2 FQGNSA. The J segment lost 8 bases and the V segment lost 6 bases, leaving 5 bases of the junction unmatched. The CDR3 length is 14 residues. The CDR3 nucleotides are TGTGCCAGCAGGGCGGACAGGGGATATTCACCCCTCCACTTT. This sequence encodes CASRADRGYSPLHF.

CDR3 residues: CASSRSGALKGGELFF. The CDR3 DNA sequence: TGTGCCAGCAGCCGTAGCGGGGCTTTAAAGGGCGGGGAGCTGTTTTTT. V and J are TRBV11-3 and TRBJ2-2; 8 bases line up with TRBD2. The V gene end was trimmed by 5 bases and the J gene end by 7 bases; junction bases not matched to a gene: 12. This CDR3 comprises 16 residues. Germline CDR1 and CDR2: SGHNT and YENEEA.

The V call is TRBV13, the J call TRBJ2-3; 10 bases match TRBD2. Trimming at V came to 6 bases and at J to 2 bases, leaving 5 bases not matched to a gene. CDR1 is PRHDT and CDR2 is FYEKMQ in the germline V gene (reference sequence). This CDR3 comprises 15 residues. The CDR3 is CASRYSGRSTDTQYF. DNA of the CDR3: TGTGCCAGCAGGTATAGCGGGAGGTCCACAGATACGCAGTATTTT. The whole variable domain, filled in from reference TRBV13 and TRBJ2-3, reads AAGVIQSPRHLIKEKRETATLKCYPIPRHDTVYWYQQGPGQDPQFLISFYEKMQSDKGSIPDRFSAQQFSDYHSELNMSSLELGDSALYFCASRYSGRSTDTQYFGPGTRLTVL.

This chain joins TRBV19 and TRBJ2-1, with D uncertain. Trimming took 1 base from V and 3 from J, leaving 10 bases between them. The CDR3 sequence is 15 residues long. Per germline, CDR1 LNHDA and CDR2 SQIVND (reference sequence). CDR3 residues: CASSIVVPSYNEQFF. In nucleotides, the CDR3 is TGTGCCAGTAGTATAGTGGTACCGAGCTACAATGAGCAGTTCTTC.

The chain employs TRBV18 and TRBJ2-1; no clear D. There are 16 residues in the CDR3. CDR1 and CDR2 (germline): KGHSH, LQKENI. The V gene lost 3 bases and the J gene lost 5 bases, with 17 bases spanning the gap. The CDR3 region has the DNA TGTGCCAGCTCACCCCCTTCAGTGGCCCATAACAATGAGCAGTTCTTC. Translation: CASSPPSVAHNNEQFF. Full variable domain (rest looked up from reference TRBV18 and TRBJ2-1): NAGVMQNPRHLVRRRGQEARLRCSPMKGHSHVYWYRQLPEEGLKFMVYLQKENIIDESGMPKERFSAEFPKEGPSILRIQQVVRGDSAAYFCASSPPSVAHNNEQFFGPGTRLTVL.

The CDR3 loop is CASSYLDRAYEQYF. The CDR3 nucleotides read TGTGCCAGCAGTTACTTGGACAGGGCCTACGAGCAGTACTTC. J is TRBJ2-7 and V is TRBV6-5; TRBD1 matches at 8 bases. The CDR3 is 14 residues long. J lost 2 bases, V lost 1 base, and 1 base had no gene match. Looked up from germline, CDR1 is MNHEY and CDR2 is SVGAGI.

This chain uses TRBV7-2 with TRBJ1-6; TRBD1 matches 7 bases. Looked up from germline, CDR1 is SGHTA and CDR2 is FQGNSA. The length of the CDR3 is 19 residues. The junction had 15 bases not matched to a gene; V was cut back by 0 bases and J by 7 bases. Here the CDR3 DNA reads TGTGCCAGCAGCTTAGCGCTCCGGACAGGCAGTCGGGGCAATTCACCCCTCCACTTT. This translates into CASSLALRTGSRGNSPLHF.